This T cell receptor (beta chain) comes out of a study of graft-versus-host responses after intestinal transplantation. Study in general: Recipients obtained multivisceral, liver-intestinal, or isolated intestinal transplants. Recipients were all induced with anti-thymocyte globulin, then given tacrolimus and steroids for 2 to 4 years.

This CDR3 contains 12 residues. Trimming pared 6 bases from V and 2 bases from J, leaving 4 bases between. Germline CDR1 MNHEY, CDR2 SVGAGI. Points on this clone: Its antigen is undetermined.

Assay: immunoSEQ multiplex PCR; the TCRdb copy retains only in-frame clones and omits some. The sample yields approximately 94,000 clones, about 90% seen once. This TCR came from a human donor who was the organ donor for an intestinal transplant. The sequencing here drew on unstimulated CD4+ T cells sorted from spleen or lymph node cells, taken before transplant. The chain uses TRBV6-5 and TRBJ1-4; D gene uncertain. The CDR3 here is CASRGTNEKLFF. CDR3 in DNA: TGTGCCAGCAGGGGCACTAATGAAAAACTGTTTTTT.